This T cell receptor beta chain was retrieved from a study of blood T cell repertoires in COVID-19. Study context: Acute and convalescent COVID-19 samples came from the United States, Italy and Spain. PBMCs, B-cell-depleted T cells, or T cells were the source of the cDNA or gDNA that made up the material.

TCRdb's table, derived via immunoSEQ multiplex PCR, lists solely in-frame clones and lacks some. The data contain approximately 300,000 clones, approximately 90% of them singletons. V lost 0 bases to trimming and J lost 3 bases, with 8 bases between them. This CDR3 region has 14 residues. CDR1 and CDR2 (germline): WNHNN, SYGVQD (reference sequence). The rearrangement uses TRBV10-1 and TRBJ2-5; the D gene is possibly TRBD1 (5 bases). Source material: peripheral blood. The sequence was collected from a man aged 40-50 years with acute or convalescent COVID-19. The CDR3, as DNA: TGCGCCAGCAGTGAGTCCCCAGGGAAAGAGACCCAGTACTTC. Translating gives CASSESPGKETQYF.